This TCR beta chain was found in a study of T cells after somatic rescue of genetic block (dated by TCRdb to 2019 to 2021). Regarding the research as a whole: The study assessed how robust, over the long term, a T-cell system was when the system had developed through somatic rescue of a genetic block in T-cell development.

The library was produced with the immunoSEQ multiplex PCR assay. Sourced from immuneACCESS, this table was stored by TCRdb with only in-frame sequences that have V and J called. A share of the clones is absent; for the studies checked, an unresolved V gene accounts for under half, and the remainder has no known explanation. The sample table lists about 67,000 clones, 92% of them with a count of one. Jointly, the top ten make up 2.5% to 3.5% of the sample. CDR1 and CDR2 are drawn from the germline V gene: SGHDT, YYEEEE. Counted from cysteine to phenylalanine, this CDR3 has 13 amino acids. Here the CDR3 DNA is all that survives: 39 bases in frame from base 1. V gives up 4 bases and J gives up 4 bases, and the segment between their germline ends measures 11 bases. About this clone itself: What this receptor recognizes is not known. No much larger clone is present one base from it, and per-base qualities are unavailable.

The receptor was isolated from a man aged 35-49 years. Sequences were obtained from peripheral blood mononuclear cells (PBMCs). Recombination joined TRBV5-6 with TRBJ1-2; the D gene is perhaps TRBD1, on 5 matching bases. The encoded CDR3 is CASSIPGGYGYTF. In nucleotide form, the sequence is TGTGCCAGCAGCATTCCCGGGGGCTATGGCTACACCTTC.